A single TCR beta chain is shown here with its context. Its specificity is unknown. This record belongs to a study of cytomegalovirus exposure and HLA in healthy donors. Per germline, CDR1 SGHNT and CDR2 YYREEE (reference sequence). This CDR3 comprises 16 residues. V was pared by 5 bases and J by 7 bases, with 24 bases between. Amplification used 60 Vbeta primers and 13 Jbeta primers. The assay was immunoSEQ multiplex PCR, and TCRdb's table has in-frame clones only and misses some. The data contain approximately 120,000 clones, 78% of them singletons. Study-level points and caveats: A missense variant in DCLRE1C was later tied to TCR beta V- and J-gene trimming.

This TCR was recovered from a man aged 35 to 55 in good health and CMV-seronegative. This chain connects TRBV5-4 to TRBJ1-2, with D uncertain. Material: PBMCs. The CDR3 DNA reads as TGTGCCAGCAGTCCTAAACCTTTACCGGGGTCTGGTGGCTACACCTTC. Translation gives CASSPKPLPGSGGYTF.